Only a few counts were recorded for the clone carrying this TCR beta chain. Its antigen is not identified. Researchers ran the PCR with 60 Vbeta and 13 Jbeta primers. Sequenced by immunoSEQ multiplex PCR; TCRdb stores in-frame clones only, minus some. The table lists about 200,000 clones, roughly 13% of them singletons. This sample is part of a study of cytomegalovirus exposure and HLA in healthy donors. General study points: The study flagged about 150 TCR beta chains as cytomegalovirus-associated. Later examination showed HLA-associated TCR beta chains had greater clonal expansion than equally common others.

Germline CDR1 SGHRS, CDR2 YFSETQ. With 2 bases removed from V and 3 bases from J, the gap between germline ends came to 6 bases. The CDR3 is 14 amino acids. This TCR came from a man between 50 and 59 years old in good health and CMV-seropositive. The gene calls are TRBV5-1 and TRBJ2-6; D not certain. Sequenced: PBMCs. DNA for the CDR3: TGCGCCAGCAGCTTACGCGATGGGGCCAACGTCCTGACTTTC. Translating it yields CASSLRDGANVLTF.